Each of the 6 T cell receptor beta chains below was sequenced from the same sample in a study of T cell changes during pregnancy in multiple sclerosis (dated by TCRdb to between 2019 and 2020). The library relied on the immunoSEQ multiplex PCR assay. TCRdb limited this immuneACCESS table to in-frame rearrangements with V and J called. A share of clones is missing; checked studies link under half to unresolved V genes, and the rest is unexplained. Within this sample are 90,000 to 120,000 clones, with roughly 92% of them counted one time only. Clones ranked in the top ten supply less than 0.9% of the sample. Source: peripheral blood, taken in the third trimester of pregnancy. The receptor source for this set is a female donor in good health, enrolled as a control in a pregnancy study.

The rearrangement uses TRBV5-5 and TRBJ1-2, with 7 positions matching TRBD1. CDR1 and CDR2 from the germline V gene are SGHKS and YYEKEE (reference sequence). Trimming cost V 4 bases and J 12 bases; bases outside gene matches: 6. The CDR3 has 11 residues. CDR3 amino acids: CASSLDRVNTF. The CDR3 DNA follows: TGTGCCAGCAGCCTAGACAGGGTCAACACCTTC. Complete variable domain (other parts from reference TRBV5-5 and TRBJ1-2): DAGVTQSPTHLIKTRGQQVTLRCSPISGHKSVSWYQQVLGQGPQFIFQYYEKEERGRGNFPDRFSARQFPNYSSELNVNALLLGDSALYLCASSLDRVNTFGSGTRLTVV.

This sequence joins TRBV7-3 and TRBJ2-3; weak D call: TRBD2 (7 bases). Germline V gene sequence: CDR1 SGHTA, CDR2 FQGTGA. V lost 5 bases to trimming and J lost 1 base, with 22 bases between them. The CDR3 length is 18 residues. CDR3 in amino acids: CASSLGEGEGGGTDTQYF. CDR3 coding DNA: TGTGCCAGCAGCCTCGGCGAGGGGGAGGGAGGAGGCACAGATACGCAGTATTTT.

This chain connects TRBV7-3 to TRBJ2-1, with TRBD1 matching over 8 bases. The CDR3 runs 15 residues. The V gene's germline CDR1 is SGHTA and CDR2 FQGTGA. With V trimmed by 6 bases and J by 8 bases, 12 bases remained unmatched. The CDR3 nucleotides are TGTGCCAGCAGTGCAGGGGGCAAGGGTCAGGATGAGCAGTTCTTC. Translating gives CASSAGGKGQDEQFF.

The chain couples TRBV9 to TRBJ1-2; the match to TRBD1 covers 10 bases. Germline lookup yields CDR1 SGDLS and CDR2 YYNGEE. There are 15 residues in the CDR3. With V trimmed by 0 bases and J by 8 bases, 7 bases remained unmatched. Written as DNA, the CDR3 is TGTGCCAGCAGCGTAGCTGGGACAGGGGTAGGGGGCTACACCTTC. Translated: CASSVAGTGVGGYTF.

V usage is TRBV7-2 and J usage is TRBJ2-7; D perhaps matches TRBD1 (6 bases). Per the germline V gene, CDR1 is SGHTA and CDR2 is FQGNSA. V shed 1 base and J shed 9 bases, with 19 bases lying between them. The CDR3 spans 15 residues. The CDR3 loop is CASSLDAGVELGQYF. In DNA form, the CDR3 reads TGTGCCAGCAGCTTAGATGCAGGGGTGGAGTTAGGGCAGTACTTC. The variable domain in full, with the rest retrieved from reference TRBV7-2 and TRBJ2-7, is GAGVSQSPSNKVTEKGKDVELRCDPISGHTALYWYRQSLGQGLEFLIYFQGNSAPDKSGLPSDRFSAERTGGSVSTLTIQRTQQEDSAVYLCASSLDAGVELGQYFGPGTRLTVT.

This chain joins TRBV5-5 and TRBJ2-7, with TRBD1 matching 7 bases. This CDR3 is 15 amino acids long. Germline V gene lookup returns CDR1 SGHKS and CDR2 YYEKEE (reference sequence). V shed 1 base and J 7 bases; nucleotides not matched to a gene: 11. The CDR3 DNA reads TGTGCCAGCAGCTTGCTGGGAAGGACAGGTCGGGAGCAGTACTTC. It codes for CASSLLGRTGREQYF.